The source of this T cell receptor beta chain is a study of OX40 agonist ivuxolimab in advanced cancers. Background for the entire study: Ivuxolimab, which targeted the costimulatory receptor OX40 (CD134), was an agonistic, fully human IgG2 monoclonal antibody. Of the 50 to 55 patients in dose escalation, about 20 had hepatocellular carcinoma, about 15 had melanoma, 9 had renal cell carcinoma and 9 had head and neck cancer. The paper covers the monotherapy dose-escalation part of the phase I ivuxolimab trial, which included N of about 51 patients. Peripheral TCRbeta sequencing was intended to test whether TCR sequence diversity was altered and clonal T-cell expansion was caused by ivuxolimab. Three dose-escalation patients achieved partial responses, one with hepatocellular carcinoma and two with cutaneous melanoma. In the dose-escalation cohort, roughly 82% of patients were male, and the mean age was approximately 60 years with a range of roughly 20 to 79. Intravenous ivuxolimab was administered to patients every 2 weeks at six dose levels: 0.01, 0.1, 0.3, 1.5, 3 and 10 mg/kg. Patients were allowed to have had prior anti-PD-1, anti-PD-L1 or anti-CTLA-4 therapy, and more than 30% of the dose-escalation patients had previously received checkpoint inhibitors.

To sequence the TCRbeta CDR3 region, genomic DNA was isolated from the sorted cells. The immunoSEQ Assay was used for sequencing of TCRbeta CDR3 regions. TCRdb carries this immuneACCESS record with in-frame sequences only. Its versions omit some clonotypes, under half of them owing to an unresolved V gene in the studies checked, with the rest unexplained. This sample has around 54,000 clones in its table, and around 93% of those were observed once. The biggest ten clones account for around 8.7% of the sample. Study-wide conclusions, independent of this receptor: After ivuxolimab, expanded clones were on average more numerous among CD8+ T cells than among CD4+ T cells. Which antigens the clonally expanded peripheral T cells were specific for was not determined. Low levels of normalized T-cell clonal expansion were also seen in some patients who did not respond. In partial responders in the 0.1-3.0 mg/kg groups, normalized peripheral clonal expansion was found to be among the lowest, especially among CD8+ T cells. Clonal expansion of both CD4+ and CD8+ blood T cells was observed from baseline to week 6 at doses 0.1 to 3.0 mg/kg.

As to this clone: Its antigen remains undetermined. One base away there is no much larger clone; base qualities are not given.

The CDR3 numbers 17 residues from cysteine through phenylalanine. Here the CDR3 DNA is all that survives: 51 bases in frame from base 1. CDR1 SEHNR and CDR2 FQNEAQ are derived from the germline V gene (reference sequence). Trimming costs V 5 bases and J 0 bases, and their ends lie 17 bases apart. Patients with autoimmune disease history or receiving systemic immunosuppression were excluded from the trial. Peripheral blood for TCR sequencing was drawn from every dose cohort at baseline, at cycle 4 day 1 and at cycle 7 day 1. Samples were obtained from an open-label, multicenter, first-in-human phase I dose-escalation trial of ivuxolimab. Adults with locally advanced or metastatic melanoma, renal cell carcinoma, hepatocellular carcinoma or head and neck squamous cell carcinoma were enrolled in the trial. Before TCR sequencing, CD4+ T cells and CD8+ T cells were sorted from peripheral blood as separate populations.

The chain links TRBV7-9 with TRBJ2-1; possibly the D gene is TRBD2, per 5 matching bases. Sequencing was performed on CD4+ or CD8+ T cells sorted from blood, taken in a trial of the OX40 agonist ivuxolimab. The sequence was collected from an adult with an advanced solid tumor such as melanoma, head and neck, liver or kidney cancer. The CDR3 has the sequence CASSTTWTPSSYNEQFF. The nucleotide sequence reads as follows: TGTGCCAGCAGCACCACCTGGACTCCAAGCTCCTACAATGAGCAGTTCTTC. The full variable domain, with segments outside the CDR3 supplied by the reference TRBV7-9 and TRBJ2-1 proteins, appears as DTGVSQNPRHKITKRGQNVTFRCDPISEHNRLYWYRQTLGQGPEFLTYFQNEAQLEKSRLLSDRFSAERPKGSFSTLEIQRTEQGDSAMYLCASSTTWTPSSYNEQFFGPGTRLTVL.